The source of this T cell receptor (beta chain) is a study of shared clonotypes between healthy human individuals. The length of the CDR3 is 15 residues. Per the germline V gene, CDR1 is SGHVS and CDR2 is FNYEAQ. Trimming removed 1 base at V and 5 bases at J, with 14 bases between. Running of the assay took place at deep level. Sequencing used immunoSEQ multiplex PCR; TCRdb keeps in-frame clones, though not all of them. Of some 79,000 clones listed, 62% are singletons. This clone has just one count. The TCR originated in a man aged 25-45 years in good health. Material for sequencing was memory CD8+ T cells sorted from blood. This sample's subset: CD45RO+ cells pooled with CCR7-negative TemRA cells. This sequence joins TRBV7-6 and TRBJ1-2; D might be TRBD1 (5 bases). In nucleotides, the CDR3 is TGTGCCAGCAGCTTAGGGGGACCGACTGGATATGGCTACACCTTC. This encodes CASSLGGPTGYGYTF.